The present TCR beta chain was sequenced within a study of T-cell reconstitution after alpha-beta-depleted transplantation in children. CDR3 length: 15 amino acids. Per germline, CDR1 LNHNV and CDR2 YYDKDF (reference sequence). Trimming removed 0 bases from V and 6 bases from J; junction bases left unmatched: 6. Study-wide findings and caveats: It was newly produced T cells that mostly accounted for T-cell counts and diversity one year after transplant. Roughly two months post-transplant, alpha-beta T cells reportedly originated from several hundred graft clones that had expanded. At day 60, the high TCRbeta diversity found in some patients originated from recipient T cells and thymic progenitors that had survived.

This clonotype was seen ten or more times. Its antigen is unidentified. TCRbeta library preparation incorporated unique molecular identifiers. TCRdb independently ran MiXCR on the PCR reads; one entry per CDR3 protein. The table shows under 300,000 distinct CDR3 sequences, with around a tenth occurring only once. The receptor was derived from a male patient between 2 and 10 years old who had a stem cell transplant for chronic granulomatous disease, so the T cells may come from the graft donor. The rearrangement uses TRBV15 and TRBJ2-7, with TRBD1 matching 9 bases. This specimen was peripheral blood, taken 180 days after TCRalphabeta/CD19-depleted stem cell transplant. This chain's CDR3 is CATSRDLGQGSEQYF. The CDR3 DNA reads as TGTGCCACCAGCAGAGATCTAGGACAGGGGTCCGAGCAGTACTTC.